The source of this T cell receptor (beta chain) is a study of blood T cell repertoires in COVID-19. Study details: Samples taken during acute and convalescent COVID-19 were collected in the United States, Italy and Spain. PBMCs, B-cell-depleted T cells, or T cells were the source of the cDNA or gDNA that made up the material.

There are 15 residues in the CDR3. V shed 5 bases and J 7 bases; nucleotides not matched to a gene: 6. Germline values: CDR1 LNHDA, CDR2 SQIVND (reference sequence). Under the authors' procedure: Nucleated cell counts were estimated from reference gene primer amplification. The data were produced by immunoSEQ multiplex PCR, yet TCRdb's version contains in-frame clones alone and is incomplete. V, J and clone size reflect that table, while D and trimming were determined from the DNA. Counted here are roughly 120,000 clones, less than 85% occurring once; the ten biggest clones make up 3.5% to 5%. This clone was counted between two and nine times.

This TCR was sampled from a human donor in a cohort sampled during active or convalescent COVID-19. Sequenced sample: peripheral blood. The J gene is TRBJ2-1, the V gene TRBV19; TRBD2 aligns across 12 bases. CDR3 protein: CASSRASGGANEQFF. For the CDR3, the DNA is TGTGCCAGTAGTCGGGCTAGCGGGGGGGCAAATGAGCAGTTCTTC.